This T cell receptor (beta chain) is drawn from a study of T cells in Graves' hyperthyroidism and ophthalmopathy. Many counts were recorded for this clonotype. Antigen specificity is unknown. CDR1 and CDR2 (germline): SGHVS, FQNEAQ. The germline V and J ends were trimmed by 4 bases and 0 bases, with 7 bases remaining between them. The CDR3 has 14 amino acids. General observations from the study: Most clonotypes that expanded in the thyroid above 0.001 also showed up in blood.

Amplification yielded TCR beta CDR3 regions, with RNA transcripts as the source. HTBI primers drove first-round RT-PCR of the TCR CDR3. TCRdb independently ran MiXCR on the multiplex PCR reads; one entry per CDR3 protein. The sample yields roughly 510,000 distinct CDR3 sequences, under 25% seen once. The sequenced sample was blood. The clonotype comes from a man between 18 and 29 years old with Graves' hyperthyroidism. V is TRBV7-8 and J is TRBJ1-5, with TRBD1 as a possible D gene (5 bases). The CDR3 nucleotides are TGTGCCAGCAGCTCGGGGACTAGCAATCAGCCCCAGCATTTT. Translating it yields CASSSGTSNQPQHF.